The rows below give T cell receptor beta chains drawn from one sample of a study of CD8 T cells in Susac syndrome. TCRdb reprocessed the immunoSEQ multiplex PCR reads via MiXCR and lists one record per CDR3 protein. The sample comprises about 200,000 distinct CDR3 sequences, 85% to 95% of which are singletons, and approximately 0.094% rests with the top ten. Sequenced sample: CD4+ T cells from PBMCs. These receptor sequences come from a human donor in good health. Each CDR3 is given with its conserved first and last residue.

J	V	CDR3
TRBJ2-1	TRBV7-3	CASSPDRESEQFF
TRBJ2-3	TRBV5-1	CAAGSPSTDTQYF
TRBJ2-7	TRBV3-1	CASSQAGNEQYF
TRBJ2-1	TRBV3-1	CASSQFPEGEQFF
TRBJ1-3	TRBV30	CACTGSGNTIYF
TRBJ2-3	TRBV7-9	CASSFRQGRSDTQYF
TRBJ1-5	TRBV29-1	CSVGATGDSNQPQHF
TRBJ1-6	TRBV13	CASSSGQGLSPLHF
TRBJ1-1	TRBV12-5	CASGPRGGEAFF
TRBJ2-3	TRBV20-1	CSAREQGANTDTQYF
TRBJ1-1	TRBV20-1	CSGGQGATEAFF
TRBJ2-1	TRBV12-3/TRBV12-4	CASSFTFTRYNEQFF
TRBJ1-5	TRBV12-3/TRBV12-4	CASSRQGAGQPQHF
TRBJ2-1	TRBV3-1	CASSQDSGEWNEQFF
TRBJ2-7	TRBV11-2	CASSLDRGSHF
TRBJ1-6	TRBV12-3/TRBV12-4	CASSPLQGSKAPLHF
TRBJ2-3	TRBV29-1	CSVVRDTSDTQYF
TRBJ1-2	TRBV7-9	CASSLGTAEGYGYTF
TRBJ2-1	TRBV27	CASSSPARAGRYNEQFF
TRBJ1-5	TRBV30	CAWSIQGLSNQPQHF
TRBJ2-2	TRBV9	CASSATGTGELFF
TRBJ2-1	TRBV10-3	CAIGREYGDEQFF
TRBJ2-1	TRBV20-1	CSARDSLAERLSYNEQFF
TRBJ2-5	TRBV12-3/TRBV12-4	CASSTPGTGVRETQYF
TRBJ2-5	TRBV3-1	CASSQPGTSGQETQYF
TRBJ2-4	TRBV9	CASSVEGTENIQYF
TRBJ2-6	TRBV29-1	CSVPEMAGANVLTF
TRBJ1-1	TRBV5-4	CASSTGTGGFAEAFF
TRBJ2-1	TRBV30	CAWSWGPYNEQFF
TRBJ2-2	TRBV2	CASSDLAGATGELFF
TRBJ1-1	TRBV20-1	CSAPRPGVEGAFF
TRBJ2-7	TRBV5-1	CASSVTGTGSYEQYF
TRBJ2-7	TRBV3-1	CASSQVSVAGEQYF
TRBJ2-1	TRBV20-1	CSALLPGYNEQFF
TRBJ2-3	TRBV5-6	CATSGLAGSTDTQYF
TRBJ1-2	TRBV4-3	CASSPKIGDRGGGYGYTF
TRBJ2-1	TRBV28	CASRGGGPYNEQFF
TRBJ2-2	TRBV6-5	CASSYGDRADGELFF
TRBJ1-2	TRBV7-9	CAISSYAGYTF
TRBJ2-4	TRBV6-5	CASSYRGYIQYF
TRBJ2-2	TRBV29-1	CSVEKAGSGELFF
TRBJ1-5	TRBV5-1	CASHFGTDNQPQHF
TRBJ1-2	TRBV20-1	CSAYRDRAGYTF
TRBJ2-3	TRBV27	CASSWDIASTDTQYF
TRBJ2-1	TRBV3-1	CASMRLAGETEQFF
TRBJ2-5	TRBV20-1	CSASLGGVGETQYF
TRBJ2-5	TRBV12-3/TRBV12-4	CASSDLRETQYF
TRBJ1-2	TRBV5-1	CASSLDVGDGYTF
TRBJ2-3	TRBV9	CASSVREGATDTQYF
TRBJ1-1	TRBV12-3/TRBV12-4	CASSLRGQINTEAFF
TRBJ1-2	TRBV6-1	CASSEALRGRHYGYTF
TRBJ2-3	TRBV28	CASKSGRAPDTQYF
TRBJ2-3	TRBV6-5	CASSPVGLSTDTQYF
TRBJ2-3	TRBV5-6	CASSSGTSGLSTDTQYF
TRBJ1-1	TRBV29-1	CSVGTGKNTEAFF